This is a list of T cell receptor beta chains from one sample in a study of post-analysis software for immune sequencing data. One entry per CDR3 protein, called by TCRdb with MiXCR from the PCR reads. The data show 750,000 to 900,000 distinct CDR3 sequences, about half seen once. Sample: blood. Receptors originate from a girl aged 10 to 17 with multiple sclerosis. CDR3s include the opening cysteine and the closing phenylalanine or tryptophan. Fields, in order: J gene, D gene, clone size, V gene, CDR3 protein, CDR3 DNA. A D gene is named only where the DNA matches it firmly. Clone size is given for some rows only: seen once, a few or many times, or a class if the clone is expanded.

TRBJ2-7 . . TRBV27 CASSRGRGISYEQYF TGTGCCAGCAGTCGGGGCAGGGGTATCAGCTACGAGCAGTACTTC
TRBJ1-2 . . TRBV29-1 CSVDFLIRQNYGYTF TGCAGCGTTGATTTCCTGATTAGACAGAACTATGGCTACACCTTC
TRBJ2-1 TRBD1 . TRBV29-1 CSVEATRGPYNEQFF TGCAGCGTTGAGGCTACTAGGGGGCCCTACAATGAGCAGTTCTTC
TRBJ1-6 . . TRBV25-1 CASSASAGPNSPLHF TGTGCCAGCAGTGCGTCGGCAGGGCCAAATTCACCCCTCCACTTT
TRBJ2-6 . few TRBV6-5 CASTTGANVLTF TGTGCCAGCACCACCGGGGCCAACGTCCTGACTTTC
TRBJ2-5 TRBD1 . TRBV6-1 CASSGDRGRTQYF TGTGCCAGCAGTGGCGACAGGGGGAGGACCCAGTACTTC
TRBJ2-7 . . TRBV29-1 CSVEALTGYSYEQYF TGCAGCGTTGAGGCTCTAACAGGGTATTCCTACGAGCAGTACTTC
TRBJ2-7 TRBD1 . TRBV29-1 CSAILGTGAYEQYF TGCAGCGCCATCCTGGGGACAGGAGCCTACGAGCAGTACTTC
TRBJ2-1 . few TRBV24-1 CATSAPGPSYNEQFF TGTGCCACCAGTGCTCCAGGGCCTTCCTACAATGAGCAGTTCTTC
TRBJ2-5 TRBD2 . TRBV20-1 CSARDSSGNKRPQYF TGCAGTGCTAGAGATTCTAGCGGCAACAAGAGACCCCAGTACTTC
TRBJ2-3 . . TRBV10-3 CAISPRLQTGGDTQYF TGTGCCATCAGTCCCCGCCTGCAGACTGGTGGAGATACGCAGTATTTT
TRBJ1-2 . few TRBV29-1 CSVEEGGYTF TGCAGCGTTGAAGAAGGGGGCTACACCTTC
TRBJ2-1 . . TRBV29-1 CSVGLRGPGAYNEQFF TGCAGCGTTGGCCTGAGGGGCCCCGGGGCCTACAATGAGCAGTTCTTC
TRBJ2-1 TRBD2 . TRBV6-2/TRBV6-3 CASSPLETSGRAYSYNEQFF TGTGCCAGCAGCCCCCTGGAGACTAGCGGGAGGGCTTACTCCTACAATGAGCAGTTCTTC
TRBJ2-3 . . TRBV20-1 CSAPAGTDTQYF TGCAGTGCTCCCGCGGGCACAGATACGCAGTATTTT
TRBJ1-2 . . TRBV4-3 CASSQDRGARYYGYTF TGCGCCAGCAGCCAAGATCGCGGGGCGCGGTACTATGGCTACACCTTC
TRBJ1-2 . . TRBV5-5 CASSFKVIGDYGYTF TGTGCCAGCAGCTTTAAAGTTATAGGGGACTATGGCTACACCTTC
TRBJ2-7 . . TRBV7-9 CASSFRELREQYF TGTGCCAGCAGCTTTCGGGAGCTGAGGGAGCAGTACTTC
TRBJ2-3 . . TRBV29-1 CSVEEGGADPTDTQYF TGCAGCGTTGAAGAAGGTGGGGCAGACCCCACAGATACGCAGTATTTT
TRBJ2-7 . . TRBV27 CASSLLGGASSYEQYF TGTGCCAGCAGTTTATTGGGGGGCGCGTCCTCCTACGAGCAGTACTTC
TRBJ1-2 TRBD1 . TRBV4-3 CASSQEGRGRGGYTF TGCGCCAGCAGCCAAGAAGGCAGGGGGCGAGGTGGCTACACCTTC
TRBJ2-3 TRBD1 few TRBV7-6 CASSLDWDRGLELTDTQYF TGTGCCAGCAGCTTAGATTGGGACAGGGGGCTTGAACTCACAGATACGCAGTATTTT
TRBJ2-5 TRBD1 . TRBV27 CASSERPGTGGGETQYF TGTGCCAGCAGTGAAAGACCCGGGACAGGGGGCGGCGAGACCCAGTACTTC
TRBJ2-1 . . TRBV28 CASSSLDSNGEQFF TGTGCCAGCAGTTCCCTAGACTCCAATGGTGAGCAGTTCTTC
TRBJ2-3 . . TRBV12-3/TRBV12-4 CASTSWAQASTDAQYF TGTGCCAGCACTTCTTGGGCCCAGGCTAGCACAGATGCGCAGTATTTT
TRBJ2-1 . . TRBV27 CASSWWDRYNEQFF TGTGCCAGCAGTTGGTGGGATAGGTACAATGAGCAGTTCTTC
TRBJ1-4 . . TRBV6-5 CASSSGQTNEKLFF TGTGCCAGCAGTTCTGGACAAACAAATGAAAAACTGTTTTTT
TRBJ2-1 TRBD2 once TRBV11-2 CASSLRSGRSYNEQFF TGTGCCAGCAGCCTTAGGAGCGGGAGGTCCTACAATGAGCAGTTCTTC
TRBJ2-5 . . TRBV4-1 CASSPEGGTKVQETQYF TGCGCCAGCAGCCCCGAAGGGGGAACCAAGGTTCAAGAGACCCAGTACTTC
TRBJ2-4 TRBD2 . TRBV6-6 CASRTLAGGNIQYF TGTGCCAGCAGAACACTAGCGGGGGGTAACATTCAGTACTTC
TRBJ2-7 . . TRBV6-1 CASSDGSSYEQYF TGTGCCAGCAGTGACGGCTCCTCCTACGAGCAGTACTTC
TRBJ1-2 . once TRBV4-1 CAGSQEDWQRGSDYTF TGCGCCGGCAGCCAAGAGGACTGGCAGAGGGGGTCTGACTACACCTTC
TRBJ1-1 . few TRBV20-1 CSASPGQSLTENTEAFF TGCAGTGCTAGCCCGGGACAAAGCCTTACCGAGAACACTGAAGCTTTCTTT
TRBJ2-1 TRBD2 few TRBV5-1 CASSSSASGGYNEQFF TGCGCCAGCAGCTCCTCTGCTAGCGGCGGCTACAATGAGCAGTTCTTC
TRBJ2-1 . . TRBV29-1 CSVVVTGGLIEQFF TGCAGCGTTGTGGTAACAGGTGGGCTGATTGAGCAGTTCTTC
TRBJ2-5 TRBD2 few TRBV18 CASSPTGTSGRETQYF TGTGCCAGCTCACCAACCGGGACTAGCGGGCGAGAGACCCAGTACTTC
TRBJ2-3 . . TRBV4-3 CASSQFLQTSTDTQYF TGCGCCAGCAGCCAATTCCTTCAAACTAGCACAGATACGCAGTATTTT
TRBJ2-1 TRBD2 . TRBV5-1 CASSLGRSGRFDYNEQFF TGCGCCAGCAGCTTGGGCCGTAGCGGGAGGTTTGACTACAATGAGCAGTTCTTC